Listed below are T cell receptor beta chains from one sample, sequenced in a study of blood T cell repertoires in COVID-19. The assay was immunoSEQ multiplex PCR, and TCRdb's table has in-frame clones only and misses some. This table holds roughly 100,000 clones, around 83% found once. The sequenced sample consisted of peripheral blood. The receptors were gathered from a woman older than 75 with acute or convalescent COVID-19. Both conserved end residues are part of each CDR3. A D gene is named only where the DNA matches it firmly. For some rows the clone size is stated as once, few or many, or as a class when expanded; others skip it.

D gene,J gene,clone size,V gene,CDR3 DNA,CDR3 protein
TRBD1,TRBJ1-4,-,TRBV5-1,TGCGCCAGCAGCTTGGGACAGGGGAATGAAAAACTGTTTTTT,CASSLGQGNEKLFF
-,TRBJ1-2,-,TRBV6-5,TGTGCCAGCAGTTACGGGCGGGCCAATTATGGCTACACCTTC,CASSYGRANYGYTF
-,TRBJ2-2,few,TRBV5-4,TGTGCCAGCAGCTTGTGGCGGGGTGACACCGGGGAGCTGTTTTTT,CASSLWRGDTGELFF
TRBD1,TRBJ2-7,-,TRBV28,TGTGCCATAAAACCGACAGGGGGCGGGGACGAGCAGTACTTC,CAIKPTGGGDEQYF
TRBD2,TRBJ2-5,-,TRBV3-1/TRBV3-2,TGTGCCAGCAGCCGGACTAGCAAGGAGACCCAGTACTTC,CASSRTSKETQYF
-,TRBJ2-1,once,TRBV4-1,TGCGCCAGCAGCCAAGACGGTAACTCCTACAATGAGCAGTTCTTC,CASSQDGNSYNEQFF
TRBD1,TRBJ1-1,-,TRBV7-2,TGTGCCAGCAGCCCCCGGGACAGGGCTGAAGCTTTCTTT,CASSPRDRAEAFF
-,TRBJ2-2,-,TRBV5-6,TGTGCCAGCAGCTTTTGGGGGAGGAATCCCGGGGAGCTGTTTTTT,CASSFWGRNPGELFF
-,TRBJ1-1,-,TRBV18,TGTGCCAGCTCACTAAATCGGGGAGGGGGCACTGAAGCTTTCTTT,CASSLNRGGGTEAFF
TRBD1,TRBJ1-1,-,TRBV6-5,TGTGCCACGGGACAGGGGGCTTCGGCTTTCTTT,CATGQGASAFF
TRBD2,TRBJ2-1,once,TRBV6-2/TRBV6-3,TGTGCCAGCAGTTATAGGCTAGCGGGAGAGACTGAGCAGTTCTTC,CASSYRLAGETEQFF
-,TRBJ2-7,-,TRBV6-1,TGTGCCAGCAGTGAAAGGGAAGGGGGATGGGACGAGCAGTACTTC,CASSEREGGWDEQYF
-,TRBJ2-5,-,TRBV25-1,TGTGCCAGCAGTGAATACCGAGAGACCCAGTACTTC,CASSEYRETQYF
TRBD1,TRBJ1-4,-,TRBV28,TGTGCCAGCAGTTTATTGGGGACAGACGATTATAGTCTGTTTTTT,CASSLLGTDDYSLFF
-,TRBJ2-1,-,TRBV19,TGTGCCAGTAGTGTCGACAGAGCCAACAATGAGCAGTTCTTC,CASSVDRANNEQFF
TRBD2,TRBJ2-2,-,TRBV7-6,TGTGCCAGCAGCTCGGGACTAGCGGGGGGGGAGCTGTTTTTT,CASSSGLAGGELFF
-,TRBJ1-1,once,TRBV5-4,TGTGCCAGCAGCTTAGGCGCGGGGAACACTGAAGCTTTCTTT,CASSLGAGNTEAFF
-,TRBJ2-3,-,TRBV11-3,TGTGCCAGCAGCTTAGTGGCATCTAGCACAGATACGCAGTATTTT,CASSLVASSTDTQYF
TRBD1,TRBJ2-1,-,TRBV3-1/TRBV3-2,TGTGCCAGCAGCCAGATCGGGACAGGGGGTGGTGAGCAGTTCTTC,CASSQIGTGGGEQFF
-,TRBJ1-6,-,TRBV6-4,TGTGCCAGCAGTGACTCACTGAATTCACCCCTCCACTTT,CASSDSLNSPLHF
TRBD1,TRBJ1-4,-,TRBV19,TGTGCCAGTAGACAAACAGGGGCAGGGGCTAATGAAAAACTGTTTTTT,CASRQTGAGANEKLFF
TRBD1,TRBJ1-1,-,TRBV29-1,TGCAGCGTTGGAGGGGGCGGGGTGAACACTGAAGCTTTCTTT,CSVGGGGVNTEAFF
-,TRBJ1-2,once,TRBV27,TGTGCCAGCAGTTCCTCAGGGCATCCCGGCTACACCTTC,CASSSSGHPGYTF
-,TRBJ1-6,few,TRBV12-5,TGTGCTAGTGGATCCTCCGACAGTTATAATTCACCCCTCCACTTT,CASGSSDSYNSPLHF
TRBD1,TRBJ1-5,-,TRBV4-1,TGCGCCAGCAGCCAAGATGCAACAGGGGGGGCTCAGCCCCAGCATTTT,CASSQDATGGAQPQHF
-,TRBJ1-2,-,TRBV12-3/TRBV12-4,TGTGCCAGCAGTTACGAGGTCTATGGCTACACCTTC,CASSYEVYGYTF
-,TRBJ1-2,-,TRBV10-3,TGTGCCATCAGACCCCAACAGGATATCTATGGCTACACCTTC,CAIRPQQDIYGYTF
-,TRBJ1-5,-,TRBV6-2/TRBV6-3,TGTGCCAGCAGTTACAGGGGAGGTCAGCCCCAGCATTTT,CASSYRGGQPQHF
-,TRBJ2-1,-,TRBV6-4,TGTGCCAGCAGTGGCACACTAGATTCCAATGAGCAGTTCTTC,CASSGTLDSNEQFF
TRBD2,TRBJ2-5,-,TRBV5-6,TGTGCCAGCAGCGCGGCACCGGGACTAGCACAAGAGACCCAGTACTTC,CASSAAPGLAQETQYF
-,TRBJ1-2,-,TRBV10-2,TGCGCCAGCAGTAGGGACATCAATCCGGGCGGCTACACCTTC,CASSRDINPGGYTF
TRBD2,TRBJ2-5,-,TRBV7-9,TGTGCCAGCAGCAGAGCGGGAGAGGTGGAGACCCAGTACTTC,CASSRAGEVETQYF
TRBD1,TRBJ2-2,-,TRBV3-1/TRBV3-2,TGTGCCAGCAGCCAAGCTAGACAGGGCAGATCGAACACCGGGGAGCTGTTTTTT,CASSQARQGRSNTGELFF
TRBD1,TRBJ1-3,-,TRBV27,TGTGCCAGCAGTCCCAGGGGGGTGAACACCATATATTTT,CASSPRGVNTIYF
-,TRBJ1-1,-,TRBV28,TGTGCCGGGGGAGGGATCACTGAAGCTTTCTTT,CAGGGITEAFF
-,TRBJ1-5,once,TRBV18,TGTGCCAGCTCGATCGACAGTAATCAGCCCCAGCATTTT,CASSIDSNQPQHF